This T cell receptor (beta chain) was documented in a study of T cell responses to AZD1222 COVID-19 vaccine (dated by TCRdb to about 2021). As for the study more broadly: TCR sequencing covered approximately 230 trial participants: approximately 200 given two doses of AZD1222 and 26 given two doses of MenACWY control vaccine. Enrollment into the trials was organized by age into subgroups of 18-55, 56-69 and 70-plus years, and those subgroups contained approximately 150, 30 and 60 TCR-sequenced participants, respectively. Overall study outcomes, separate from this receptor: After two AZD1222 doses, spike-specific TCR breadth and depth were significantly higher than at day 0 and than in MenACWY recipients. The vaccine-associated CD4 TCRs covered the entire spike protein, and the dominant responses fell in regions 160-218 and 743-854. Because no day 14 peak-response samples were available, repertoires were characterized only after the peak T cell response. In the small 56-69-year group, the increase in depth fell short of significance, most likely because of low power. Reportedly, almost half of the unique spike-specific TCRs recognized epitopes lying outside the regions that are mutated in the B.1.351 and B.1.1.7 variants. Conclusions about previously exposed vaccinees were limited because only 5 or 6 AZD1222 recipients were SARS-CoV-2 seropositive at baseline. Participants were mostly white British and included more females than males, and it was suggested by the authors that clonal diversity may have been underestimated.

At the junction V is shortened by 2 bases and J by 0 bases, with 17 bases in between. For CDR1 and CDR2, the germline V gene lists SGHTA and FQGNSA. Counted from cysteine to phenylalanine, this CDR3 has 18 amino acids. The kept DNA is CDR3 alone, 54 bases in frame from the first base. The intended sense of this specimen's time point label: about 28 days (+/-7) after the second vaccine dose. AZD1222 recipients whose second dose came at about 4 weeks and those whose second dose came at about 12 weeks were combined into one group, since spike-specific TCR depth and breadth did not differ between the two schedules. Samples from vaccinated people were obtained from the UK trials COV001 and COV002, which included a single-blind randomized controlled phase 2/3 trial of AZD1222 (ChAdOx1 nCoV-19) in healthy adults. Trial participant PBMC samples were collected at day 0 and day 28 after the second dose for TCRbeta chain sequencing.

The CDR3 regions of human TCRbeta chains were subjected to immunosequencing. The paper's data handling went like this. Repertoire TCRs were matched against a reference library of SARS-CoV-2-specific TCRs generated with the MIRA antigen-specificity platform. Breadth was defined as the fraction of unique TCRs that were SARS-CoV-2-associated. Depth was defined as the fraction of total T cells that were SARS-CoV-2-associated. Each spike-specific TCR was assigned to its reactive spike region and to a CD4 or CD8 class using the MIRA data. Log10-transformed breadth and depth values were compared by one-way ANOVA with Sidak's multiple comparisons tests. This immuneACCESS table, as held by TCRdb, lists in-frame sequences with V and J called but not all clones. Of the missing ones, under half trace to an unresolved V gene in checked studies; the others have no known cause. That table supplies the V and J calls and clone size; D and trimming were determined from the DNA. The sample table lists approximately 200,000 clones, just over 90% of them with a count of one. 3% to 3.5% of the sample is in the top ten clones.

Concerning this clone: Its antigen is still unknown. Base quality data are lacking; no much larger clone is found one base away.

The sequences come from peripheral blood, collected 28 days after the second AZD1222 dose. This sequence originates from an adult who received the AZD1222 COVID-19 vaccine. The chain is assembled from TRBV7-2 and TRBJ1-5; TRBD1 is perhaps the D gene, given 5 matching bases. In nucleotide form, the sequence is TGTGCCAGCAGCTTACTACGGATAGGGGCGTATAGCAATCAGCCCCAGCATTTT. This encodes CASSLLRIGAYSNQPQHF.